These T cell receptor beta chains were read from a single sample in a study of shared clonotypes between healthy human individuals. Here immunoSEQ multiplex PCR was the method, and the copy in TCRdb shows in-frame clones only, minus some. Altogether some 1 million clones are present, more than 60% being singletons, with the ten largest covering approximately 1.5%. Material: memory CD4+ T cells sorted from blood. The receptor set was obtained from a man aged 18 to 30 in good health. Both conserved end residues are part of each CDR3. Each record gives: D gene, CDR3 length, clone size, J gene, V gene, CDR3 protein, CDR3 DNA. D genes are given only for firm matches. For some rows the clone size is stated as once, few or many, or as a class when expanded; others skip it.

d_call: .
cdr3_length: 13
clone_size: .
j_call: TRBJ2-7
v_call: TRBV10-3
cdr3_aa: CAIRPISSYEQYF
cdr3_nt: TGTGCCATCAGGCCCATAAGTAGCTACGAGCAGTACTTC

d_call: .
cdr3_length: 15
clone_size: .
j_call: TRBJ2-7
v_call: TRBV5-6
cdr3_aa: CASEGFMGGLTEQYF
cdr3_nt: TGTGCCAGCGAAGGGTTTATGGGGGGGCTCACCGAGCAGTACTTC

d_call: .
cdr3_length: 17
clone_size: .
j_call: TRBJ2-3
v_call: TRBV2
cdr3_aa: CASSQKGTSIGTDTQYF
cdr3_nt: TGTGCCAGCAGCCAAAAGGGAACTAGCATCGGCACAGATACGCAGTATTTT

d_call: .
cdr3_length: 15
clone_size: .
j_call: TRBJ1-2
v_call: TRBV6-1
cdr3_aa: CASSESVGVGYGYTF
cdr3_nt: TGTGCCAGCAGTGAAAGTGTCGGAGTGGGATATGGCTACACCTTC

d_call: .
cdr3_length: 12
clone_size: .
j_call: TRBJ2-3
v_call: TRBV6-1
cdr3_aa: CASSESRNTQYF
cdr3_nt: TGTGCCAGCAGTGAGAGTAGGAATACGCAGTATTTT

d_call: TRBD1
cdr3_length: 13
clone_size: .
j_call: TRBJ1-1
v_call: TRBV4-1
cdr3_aa: CATTDRVGTEAFF
cdr3_nt: TGCGCCACTACCGACAGGGTCGGGACTGAAGCTTTCTTT

d_call: TRBD1
cdr3_length: 15
clone_size: .
j_call: TRBJ2-5
v_call: TRBV2
cdr3_aa: CASSGYAGQGKTQYF
cdr3_nt: TGTGCCAGCAGTGGTTACGCGGGACAGGGAAAGACCCAGTACTTC

d_call: .
cdr3_length: 17
clone_size: .
j_call: TRBJ1-1
v_call: TRBV19
cdr3_aa: CASSINPTGRLNTEAFF
cdr3_nt: TGTGCCAGTAGTATAAATCCGACGGGACGGTTGAACACTGAAGCTTTCTTT

d_call: TRBD1
cdr3_length: 13
clone_size: .
j_call: TRBJ1-1
v_call: TRBV10-3
cdr3_aa: CAISPDRGREAFF
cdr3_nt: TGTGCCATCAGCCCAGACAGGGGGCGAGAAGCTTTCTTT

d_call: .
cdr3_length: 13
clone_size: .
j_call: TRBJ1-2
v_call: TRBV2
cdr3_aa: CASTGWRAIGYTF
cdr3_nt: TGTGCCAGCACCGGTTGGAGGGCCATCGGCTACACCTTC

d_call: .
cdr3_length: 15
clone_size: .
j_call: TRBJ1-3
v_call: TRBV7-2
cdr3_aa: CASSLSWGGGNTIYF
cdr3_nt: TGTGCCAGCAGCTTAAGTTGGGGAGGAGGAAACACCATATATTTT

d_call: .
cdr3_length: 14
clone_size: .
j_call: TRBJ2-7
v_call: TRBV6-5
cdr3_aa: CASSYSNPPYEQYF
cdr3_nt: TGTGCCAGCAGTTACTCGAATCCCCCCTACGAGCAGTACTTC

d_call: .
cdr3_length: 15
clone_size: .
j_call: TRBJ2-7
v_call: TRBV5-1
cdr3_aa: CASSPTPTRFDEQYF
cdr3_nt: TGCGCCAGCAGCCCCACCCCTACTAGGTTCGACGAGCAGTACTTC

d_call: TRBD1
cdr3_length: 15
clone_size: .
j_call: TRBJ1-5
v_call: TRBV7-2
cdr3_aa: CASSLGGQINQPQHF
cdr3_nt: TGTGCCAGCAGCTTAGGGGGACAGATAAATCAGCCCCAGCATTTT

d_call: .
cdr3_length: 13
clone_size: .
j_call: TRBJ1-1
v_call: TRBV2
cdr3_aa: CASMRTANTEAFF
cdr3_nt: TGTGCCAGCATGCGGACGGCGAACACTGAAGCTTTCTTT

d_call: .
cdr3_length: 16
clone_size: .
j_call: TRBJ1-2
v_call: TRBV6-5
cdr3_aa: CASSYSINSRESGYTF
cdr3_nt: TGTGCCAGCAGTTACTCGATTAACAGCCGTGAAAGCGGCTACACCTTC

d_call: .
cdr3_length: 13
clone_size: few
j_call: TRBJ1-6
v_call: TRBV9
cdr3_aa: CASSVVGGSPLHF
cdr3_nt: TGTGCCAGCAGCGTAGTAGGGGGTTCACCCCTCCACTTT

d_call: TRBD2
cdr3_length: 18
clone_size: .
j_call: TRBJ2-3
v_call: TRBV10-3
cdr3_aa: CAISESVLERGGKDTQYF
cdr3_nt: TGTGCCATCAGTGAGTCGGTTCTGGAGCGGGGGGGGAAAGATACGCAGTATTTT

d_call: TRBD2
cdr3_length: 15
clone_size: .
j_call: TRBJ2-2
v_call: TRBV6-1
cdr3_aa: CASRVSGGPTGELFF
cdr3_nt: TGTGCCAGCAGGGTTAGCGGGGGTCCAACCGGGGAGCTGTTTTTT

d_call: .
cdr3_length: 18
clone_size: .
j_call: TRBJ2-5
v_call: TRBV19
cdr3_aa: CASSIDLNREGPKETQYF
cdr3_nt: TGTGCCAGTAGTATAGATCTAAACAGGGAAGGCCCCAAAGAGACCCAGTACTTC

d_call: TRBD2
cdr3_length: 15
clone_size: .
j_call: TRBJ2-1
v_call: TRBV6-1
cdr3_aa: CASRSGLAGGPSQFF
cdr3_nt: TGTGCCAGCAGGTCTGGACTAGCGGGAGGGCCCTCGCAGTTCTTC

d_call: TRBD2
cdr3_length: 15
clone_size: .
j_call: TRBJ2-1
v_call: TRBV29-1
cdr3_aa: CSVDGGGRAPNEQFF
cdr3_nt: TGCAGCGTTGATGGTGGCGGGAGGGCCCCCAATGAGCAGTTCTTC

d_call: TRBD1
cdr3_length: 15
clone_size: .
j_call: TRBJ1-5
v_call: TRBV2
cdr3_aa: CASRGGQGRGQPQHF
cdr3_nt: TGTGCCAGCCGGGGGGGACAGGGACGGGGTCAGCCCCAGCATTTT

d_call: .
cdr3_length: 12
clone_size: once
j_call: TRBJ2-7
v_call: TRBV29-1
cdr3_aa: CSVEASGYEQYF
cdr3_nt: TGCAGCGTTGAGGCCAGTGGGTACGAGCAGTACTTC

d_call: TRBD2
cdr3_length: 15
clone_size: .
j_call: TRBJ2-7
v_call: TRBV4-3
cdr3_aa: CASSPYWGGPYEQYF
cdr3_nt: TGCGCCAGCAGCCCCTACTGGGGAGGGCCCTACGAGCAGTACTTC

d_call: TRBD2
cdr3_length: 13
clone_size: .
j_call: TRBJ2-5
v_call: TRBV11-2
cdr3_aa: CASSAGGTETQYF
cdr3_nt: TGTGCCAGCAGCGCGGGAGGTACGGAGACCCAGTACTTC

d_call: .
cdr3_length: 16
clone_size: .
j_call: TRBJ2-3
v_call: TRBV7-8
cdr3_aa: CASLGTAGYVTDTQYF
cdr3_nt: TGTGCCTCCCTGGGGACGGCGGGGTATGTTACAGATACGCAGTATTTT

d_call: .
cdr3_length: 13
clone_size: .
j_call: TRBJ2-5
v_call: TRBV9
cdr3_aa: CASSPGPRETQYF
cdr3_nt: TGTGCCAGCAGCCCGGGGCCAAGGGAGACCCAGTACTTC

d_call: .
cdr3_length: 12
clone_size: .
j_call: TRBJ1-5
v_call: TRBV6-1
cdr3_aa: CASSEYQTIQHF
cdr3_nt: TGTGCCAGCAGTGAGTATCAGACGATACAGCATTTT

d_call: TRBD1
cdr3_length: 15
clone_size: .
j_call: TRBJ1-2
v_call: TRBV6-1
cdr3_aa: CASSATDRKDYGYTF
cdr3_nt: TGTGCCAGCAGCGCGACGGACAGGAAGGACTATGGCTACACCTTC

d_call: .
cdr3_length: 17
clone_size: .
j_call: TRBJ1-1
v_call: TRBV12-2
cdr3_aa: CASRLGRDWPMNTEAFF
cdr3_nt: TGTGCAAGTCGCTTAGGGCGGGATTGGCCTATGAACACTGAAGCTTTCTTT

d_call: TRBD2
cdr3_length: 16
clone_size: .
j_call: TRBJ2-7
v_call: TRBV4-2
cdr3_aa: CASSQSSGGASYEQYF
cdr3_nt: TGTGCCAGCAGCCAAAGTAGCGGGGGGGCTTCCTACGAGCAGTACTTC

d_call: TRBD2
cdr3_length: 16
clone_size: once
j_call: TRBJ2-1
v_call: TRBV11-2
cdr3_aa: CASSLGLAGRYNEQFF
cdr3_nt: TGTGCCAGCAGCTTAGGACTAGCGGGACGTTACAATGAGCAGTTCTTC

d_call: .
cdr3_length: 13
clone_size: .
j_call: TRBJ2-5
v_call: TRBV4-1
cdr3_aa: CASSRYSRETQYF
cdr3_nt: TGCGCCAGCAGCCGTTATTCCAGGGAGACCCAGTACTTC

d_call: TRBD1
cdr3_length: 16
clone_size: .
j_call: TRBJ2-5
v_call: TRBV7-9
cdr3_aa: CASRVPGTGVMETQYF
cdr3_nt: TGTGCCAGCAGGGTTCCCGGGACAGGGGTAATGGAGACCCAGTACTTC

d_call: TRBD1
cdr3_length: 16
clone_size: .
j_call: TRBJ2-5
v_call: TRBV18
cdr3_aa: CASSVTGTGDRETQYF
cdr3_nt: TGTGCCAGCTCAGTCACCGGGACAGGGGACCGAGAGACCCAGTACTTC

d_call: TRBD1
cdr3_length: 13
clone_size: .
j_call: TRBJ1-5
v_call: TRBV30
cdr3_aa: CASGQGADQPQHF
cdr3_nt: TGTGCCTCGGGACAGGGGGCAGATCAGCCCCAGCATTTT

d_call: .
cdr3_length: 12
clone_size: once
j_call: TRBJ1-5
v_call: TRBV19
cdr3_aa: CASRFSGQPQHF
cdr3_nt: TGTGCCAGTAGATTCTCCGGACAGCCCCAGCATTTT

d_call: .
cdr3_length: 15
clone_size: once
j_call: TRBJ2-5
v_call: TRBV5-6
cdr3_aa: CASSYVGRSQETQYF
cdr3_nt: TGTGCCAGCAGCTACGTGGGGAGGTCCCAGGAGACCCAGTACTTC

d_call: .
cdr3_length: 15
clone_size: .
j_call: TRBJ1-6
v_call: TRBV7-2
cdr3_aa: CASSLAGRGKSPLHF
cdr3_nt: TGTGCCAGCAGCTTAGCGGGTAGGGGTAAATCACCCCTCCACTTT

d_call: .
cdr3_length: 16
clone_size: .
j_call: TRBJ1-5
v_call: TRBV6-1
cdr3_aa: CASSERQSHSNQPQHF
cdr3_nt: TGTGCCAGCAGCGAACGACAGAGTCATAGCAATCAGCCCCAGCATTTT

d_call: .
cdr3_length: 17
clone_size: .
j_call: TRBJ2-7
v_call: TRBV10-2
cdr3_aa: CASSEFRGGTGGYEQYF
cdr3_nt: TGCGCCAGCAGTGAGTTCCGAGGGGGGACCGGGGGTTACGAGCAGTACTTC

d_call: .
cdr3_length: 13
clone_size: few
j_call: TRBJ2-7
v_call: TRBV6-6
cdr3_aa: CASSPQGVGPRYF
cdr3_nt: TGTGCCAGCAGCCCTCAGGGAGTTGGCCCTCGGTACTTC

d_call: TRBD2
cdr3_length: 16
clone_size: many
j_call: TRBJ2-3
v_call: TRBV14
cdr3_aa: CASSQASGFLTDTQYF
cdr3_nt: TGTGCCAGCAGCCAGGCTAGCGGGTTTCTCACAGATACGCAGTATTTT

d_call: .
cdr3_length: 17
clone_size: .
j_call: TRBJ1-1
v_call: TRBV6-1
cdr3_aa: CASSESILRVPNTEAFF
cdr3_nt: TGTGCCAGCAGTGAATCAATCTTGAGGGTTCCGAACACTGAAGCTTTCTTT

d_call: TRBD1
cdr3_length: 16
clone_size: few
j_call: TRBJ2-7
v_call: TRBV6-1
cdr3_aa: CASSAQTGGGPYEQYF
cdr3_nt: TGTGCCAGCAGTGCCCAAACAGGGGGCGGCCCCTACGAGCAGTACTTC

d_call: TRBD1
cdr3_length: 15
clone_size: .
j_call: TRBJ2-5
v_call: TRBV19
cdr3_aa: CASSTQGANQETQYF
cdr3_nt: TGTGCCAGTAGCACACAGGGGGCGAACCAAGAGACCCAGTACTTC

d_call: .
cdr3_length: 16
clone_size: .
j_call: TRBJ1-2
v_call: TRBV7-9
cdr3_aa: CASSLGRQALDYGYTF
cdr3_nt: TGTGCCAGCAGCTTAGGTCGGCAGGCTTTGGACTATGGCTACACCTTC

d_call: .
cdr3_length: 15
clone_size: many
j_call: TRBJ1-3
v_call: TRBV27
cdr3_aa: CASSLGGPSGNTIYF
cdr3_nt: TGTGCCAGCAGTTTAGGGGGGCCTTCTGGAAACACCATATATTTT

d_call: TRBD1
cdr3_length: 15
clone_size: .
j_call: TRBJ2-7
v_call: TRBV15
cdr3_aa: CATRNPGQGSYEQYF
cdr3_nt: TGTGCCACTCGGAACCCGGGACAGGGGTCCTACGAGCAGTACTTC

d_call: .
cdr3_length: 14
clone_size: few
j_call: TRBJ1-3
v_call: TRBV7-9
cdr3_aa: CASSLGGSGNTIYF
cdr3_nt: TGTGCCAGCAGCTTAGGTGGCTCTGGAAACACCATATATTTT

d_call: .
cdr3_length: 14
clone_size: .
j_call: TRBJ2-5
v_call: TRBV5-1
cdr3_aa: CASSLGRPQETQYF
cdr3_nt: TGCGCCAGCAGCTTGGGCAGGCCACAAGAGACCCAGTACTTC

d_call: TRBD2
cdr3_length: 17
clone_size: .
j_call: TRBJ2-3
v_call: TRBV7-2
cdr3_aa: CASSLPLAGGYTDTQYF
cdr3_nt: TGTGCCAGCAGCTTGCCGCTAGCGGGAGGGTATACAGATACGCAGTATTTT

d_call: .
cdr3_length: 15
clone_size: .
j_call: TRBJ2-3
v_call: TRBV19
cdr3_aa: CASSIPGRGTDTQYF
cdr3_nt: TGTGCCAGTAGTATTCCAGGAAGGGGCACAGATACGCAGTATTTT

d_call: .
cdr3_length: 15
clone_size: .
j_call: TRBJ2-7
v_call: TRBV28
cdr3_aa: CASSSRAGGGYEQYF
cdr3_nt: TGTGCCAGCAGTTCAAGAGCGGGCGGTGGCTACGAGCAGTACTTC